A single sample is the source of the 13 T cell receptor beta chains below, sequenced in a study of T cell responses to AZD1222 COVID-19 vaccine. Assay: immunoSEQ multiplex PCR; the TCRdb copy retains only in-frame clones and omits some. The sample lists roughly 120,000 clones; 91% were seen once. The specimen comprised peripheral blood, sampled on day 0 of AZD1222 vaccination. The receptors stem from an adult in good health.

The chain carries TRBV14 and TRBJ2-1; 10 nucleotides agree with TRBD2. The V segment lost 1 base and the J segment 9 bases; nucleotides outside the gene matches: 6. Looked up from germline, CDR1 is SGHDN and CDR2 is FVKESK. This CDR3 region has 15 residues. The CDR3 loop reads CASSQVSTSGTEQFF. The CDR3 DNA is TGTGCCAGCAGCCAAGTAAGCACTAGCGGGACTGAGCAGTTCTTC. Together with reference TRBV14 and TRBJ2-1, the CDR3 gives the full variable domain: EAGVTQFPSHSVIEKGQTVTLRCDPISGHDNLYWYRRVMGKEIKFLLHFVKESKQDESGMPNNRFLAERTGGTYSTLKVQPAELEDSGVYFCASSQVSTSGTEQFFGPGTRLTVL.

The gene calls are TRBV19 and TRBJ2-1; TRBD1 is a possible D gene (6 bases). The CDR3 is 15 amino acids. Trimming removed 1 base at V and 3 bases at J, with 10 bases between. Germline V gene lookup returns CDR1 LNHDA and CDR2 SQIVND (reference sequence). The DNA of the CDR3 is TGTGCCAGTAGTATAGGGGGCAGGGGCTACAATGAGCAGTTCTTC. Protein: CASSIGGRGYNEQFF.

This clone was counted a single time. The chain uses TRBV7-9 and TRBJ2-4; TRBD2 agrees at 11 bases. Germline V gene data show CDR1 as SEHNR and CDR2 as FQNEAQ (reference sequence). The CDR3 covers 15 residues. The trim removed 5 bases at V and 6 bases at J, leaving 6 bases unmatched. The CDR3 DNA follows: TGTGCCAGCAGCCCAACCGGGACTAGCGGAAACATTCAGTACTTC. Translating gives CASSPTGTSGNIQYF.

Here the CDR3 reads CASSLSTAMNTGELFF. As DNA, the CDR3 is TGTGCCAGCAGTTTATCGACAGCAATGAACACCGGGGAGCTGTTTTTT. The rearrangement joins TRBV27 to TRBJ2-2, with D possibly being TRBD1 (5 bases). CDR1 MNHEY and CDR2 SMNVEV come from the germline V gene (reference sequence). The CDR3 totals 16 residues. Trimming removed 0 bases from V and 1 base from J, with 9 bases in between.

Here the CDR3 DNA reads TGTGCCAGCAGCCAAATGGACAATGAGCAGTTCTTC. This sequence encodes CASSQMDNEQFF. The rearrangement links TRBV16 to TRBJ2-1; no reliable D call. This CDR3 comprises 12 residues. The germline gives CDR1 KGHSY, CDR2 FQNENV. V lost 2 bases and J lost 5, with 4 bases in between.

V gene TRBV6-5 combines with J gene TRBJ1-1, with D possibly matching TRBD1 (5 bases). Germline V gene lookup returns CDR1 MNHEY and CDR2 SVGAGI. The CDR3 is 14 residues long. Trimming removed 7 bases at V and 5 bases at J, with 17 bases between. The CDR3 coding sequence is TGTGCCAGCACAAGACTAGGGGCGAGGACTGAAGCTTTCTTT. It translates to CASTRLGARTEAFF.

This sequence joins TRBV6-2 or TRBV6-3 and TRBJ2-7; D might be TRBD1 or TRBD2, each matching 5 bases. The V gene lost 6 bases and the J gene lost 7 bases, with 16 bases spanning the gap. The CDR3 is 13 amino acids. From germline, CDR1 is MNHEY and CDR2 SVGEGT. CDR3: CASSPGTPLEQYF. Written as DNA, the CDR3 is TGTGCCAGCAGCCCCGGGACCCCCCTGGAGCAGTACTTC.

The chain joins TRBV10-2 to TRBJ2-1; D is unclear. CDR3 size: 12 residues. The ends were cut back, 7 bases at V and 0 bases at J, with 4 bases in the middle. Germline V CDR1 and CDR2: WSHSY, SAAADI. The CDR3 sequence is CASTPSYNEQFF. CDR3 bases: TGCGCCAGCACCCCCTCCTACAATGAGCAGTTCTTC.

V gene TRBV7-6 combines with J gene TRBJ2-1; D unresolved. This CDR3 comprises 14 residues. The ends were cut back, 3 bases at V and 5 bases at J, with 11 bases in the middle. Per germline, CDR1 SGHVS and CDR2 FNYEAQ. As DNA, the CDR3 is TGTGCCAGCAGCTTTGGGGAACGAAACAATGAGCAGTTCTTC. Amino acid sequence: CASSFGERNNEQFF.

J is TRBJ1-4 and V is TRBV5-5, with 8 bases fitting TRBD1. Germline CDR1 reads SGHKS; CDR2 reads YYEKEE (reference sequence). Germline trimming cut 5 bases from V and 0 bases from J; bases unmatched to any gene: 6. The CDR3 runs 16 residues. CDR3 sequence (DNA): TGTGCCAGCAGTTATGGGACAGGCGCAACTAATGAAAAACTGTTTTTT. It is translated as CASSYGTGATNEKLFF.

The chain employs TRBV9 and TRBJ1-6, with D perhaps matching TRBD1 (5 bases). The germline V gene has CDR1 SGDLS and CDR2 YYNGEE. The V end lost 7 bases, the J end lost 10 bases, and 18 bases lay between the germline ends. The CDR3 has 14 residues. The CDR3 DNA sequence: TGTGCCAGCGCCCTGGTGGGGGGAGCCTCACCCCTCCACTTT. This encodes CASALVGGASPLHF.

The chain has TRBV5-8 and TRBJ1-6; D is undetermined. This CDR3 has 14 residues. Germline CDR1 is SGHTS and CDR2 is YDEGEE. V was clipped by 1 base and J by 7 bases, with 9 bases between them. The CDR3 DNA is TGTGCCAGCAGCTTGTCCGCCTGGAATTCACCCCTCCACTTT. It yields the protein CASSLSAWNSPLHF.

This rearrangement joins TRBV4-1 to TRBJ2-3, with 9 bases identical to TRBD2. Germline assignment: CDR1 MGHRA and CDR2 YSYEKL. The CDR3 has 15 residues. After removal of 3 bases from V and 3 bases from J, the junction contained 4 bases not matched to a gene. This CDR3 is CASSHYLAGTDTQYF. As DNA, the CDR3 is TGCGCCAGCAGCCATTACCTAGCGGGGACAGATACGCAGTATTTT.